One sample yielded the 20 T cell receptor beta chains listed below, sequenced in a study of blood T cell repertoires in COVID-19. Assay used: immunoSEQ multiplex PCR; TCRdb lists only in-frame clones, some missing. This repertoire shows about 180,000 clones, roughly 88% found once; its top ten account for over 7.5%. Sample: peripheral blood. The receptors were gathered from a woman aged 80 or older with acute or convalescent COVID-19.

The chain combines TRBV27 with TRBJ1-1, with a possible D match to TRBD1 (6 bases). V was cut by 5 bases and J by 3 bases, with 13 bases left in between. The CDR3 totals 14 residues. Germline V gene sequence: CDR1 MNHEY, CDR2 SMNVEV (reference sequence). The CDR3 region has the DNA TGTGCCAGCAGTCCCTACAGGGTAGACACTGAAGCTTTCTTT. Translation gives CASSPYRVDTEAFF.

The chain has TRBV5-5 and TRBJ1-5, with 8 bases that match TRBD1. The CDR3 runs to 14 residues. V shed 4 bases, J shed 4 bases, and the junction held 4 bases outside the gene matches. Germline V gives CDR1 SGHKS, CDR2 YYEKEE (reference sequence). CDR3 sequence: CASSRQGTNQPQHF. The CDR3 nucleotides read TGTGCCAGCAGCCGACAGGGGACTAATCAGCCCCAGCATTTT.

CDR3 DNA sequence: TGCGCCAGCAGCTTGGCTCCGACGCGGGGCGAAAAACTGTTTTTT. It codes for CASSLAPTRGEKLFF. The V call is TRBV5-1, the J call TRBJ1-4; maybe TRBD1 (5 bases). Germline V gives CDR1 SGHRS, CDR2 YFSETQ. The CDR3 loop spans 15 amino acids. Trimming took off 0 bases at V and 8 bases at J, with 14 bases between the two ends.

This clone was seen a few times. The chain combines TRBV5-4 with TRBJ1-6; 8 bases are a match to TRBD1. J lost 5 bases, V lost 0 bases, and 7 bases had no gene match. The CDR3 consists of 17 residues. From germline, CDR1 is SGHNT and CDR2 YYREEE (reference sequence). This chain's CDR3 is CASSLVPQGANNSPLHF. CDR3 DNA sequence: TGTGCCAGCAGCTTGGTCCCCCAGGGGGCCAATAATTCACCCCTCCACTTT.

This CDR3 is CASSQGAGGSGSPLHF. CDR3 nucleotide sequence: TGCGCCAGCAGCCAAGGGGCAGGGGGCTCAGGATCACCCCTCCACTTT. The chain recombines TRBV4-3 with TRBJ1-6; 8 bases map to TRBD1. The CDR3 length is 16 residues. Germline V CDR1 and CDR2: LGHNA, YSLEER. The ends lost 1 base at V and 10 bases at J; junction bases unmatched: 9.

The rearrangement joins TRBV2 to TRBJ2-2; 8 bases agree with TRBD1. V was clipped by 6 bases and J by 6 bases; unmatched bases: 15. The CDR3 sequence is 17 residues long. Germline V lookup: CDR1 SNHLY, CDR2 FYNNEI. CDR3 nucleotides: TGTGCCAGCAGATTGGACAGGGTTATGAGGGTCGCCGGGGAGCTGTTTTTT. Its protein is CASRLDRVMRVAGELFF.

The CDR3 nucleotides are TGTGCCAGCAGCTTAGCGGGAAACACCATATATTTT. This translates into CASSLAGNTIYF. The chain uses TRBV11-2 and TRBJ1-3, with D unresolved. The germline V gene has CDR1 SGHAT and CDR2 FQNNGV. CDR3 length: 12 amino acids. V lost 1 base and J lost 4, with 2 bases in between.

The chain joins TRBV12-5 to TRBJ2-2; 8 bases agree with TRBD1. Trimming at V came to 6 bases and at J to 8 bases, leaving 5 bases not matched to a gene. The CDR3 has 13 amino acids. CDR1 is LGHNT, CDR2 FRNRAP, per germline. CDR3 amino acids: CASGQGGFGELFF. Here the CDR3 DNA reads TGTGCTAGTGGACAGGGGGGATTTGGGGAGCTGTTTTTT. Using reference TRBV12-5 and TRBJ2-2 for the parts outside the CDR3, the full variable domain is DARVTQTPRHKVTEMGQEVTMRCQPILGHNTVFWYRQTMMQGLELLAYFRNRAPLDDSGMPKDRFSAEMPDATLATLKIQPSEPRDSAVYFCASGQGGFGELFFGEGSRLTVL.

This chain joins TRBV5-4 and TRBJ2-7, with D possibly matching TRBD2 (6 bases). CDR3 size: 15 residues. Trimming removed 0 bases from V and 2 bases from J, with 12 bases in between. The V gene's germline CDR1 is SGHNT and CDR2 YYREEE (reference sequence). For the CDR3, the DNA is TGTGCCAGCAGCTTGGGGGACTCTTCTACCTACGAGCAGTACTTC. Encoded protein: CASSLGDSSTYEQYF.

This CDR3 reads CASSWTGPSGYTF. The CDR3 region has the DNA TGTGCCAGCAGCTGGACAGGCCCGAGTGGCTACACCTTC. The V and J genes are TRBV14 and TRBJ1-2, with 7 nucleotides matching TRBD1. J gave up 7 bases and V 5 bases, and 7 bases lay outside the gene matches. Germline loops: CDR1 SGHDN, CDR2 FVKESK. The CDR3 has 13 amino acids.

V is TRBV21-1 and J is TRBJ1-1. TRBV21-1 is recorded as a pseudogene. The CDR3 runs 15 residues. CDR3 in DNA: TGTGCCAGCAGCAAGCCGACCCGGGGTCGGCCTGAAGCTTTCTTT. The encoded protein is CASSKPTRGRPEAFF.

The chain carries TRBV27 and TRBJ1-6; D is perhaps TRBD1 (6 bases). CDR3 size: 14 residues. CDR1 and CDR2 from the germline V gene are MNHEY and SMNVEV (reference sequence). Trimming took 5 bases from V and 10 from J, leaving 15 bases between them. The CDR3 spells CASSLNRVKSPLHF. In nucleotides, the CDR3 is TGTGCCAGCAGTCTAAACAGGGTTAAGTCACCCCTCCACTTT.

This rearrangement joins TRBV19 to TRBJ2-3; unclear D gene. The V gene's germline CDR1 is LNHDA and CDR2 SQIVND (reference sequence). The V gene lost 8 bases and the J gene lost 2 bases, with 5 bases spanning the gap. This CDR3 has 11 amino acids. The CDR3, as DNA: TGTGCCAGTTCAAACACAGATACGCAGTATTTT. It yields the protein CASSNTDTQYF.

This clone was counted only a few times. The chain's CDR3 is CASSLRTSGWGDTQYF. In DNA, the CDR3 is TGTGCCAGCAGCCTTCGGACTAGCGGATGGGGAGATACGCAGTATTTT. V and J are TRBV3-1 (or the pseudogene TRBV3-2) and TRBJ2-3; 10 nucleotides match TRBD2. V lost 4 bases to trimming and J lost 5 bases; unmatched junction nucleotides: 9. The CDR3 is 16 amino acids. Per the germline V gene, CDR1 is LGHDT and CDR2 is YNNKEL (reference sequence).

The chain carries TRBV11-2 and TRBJ2-3; 9 bases map to TRBD2. CDR3 length: 14 amino acids. The germline V gene encodes CDR1 SGHAT and CDR2 FQNNGV. V shed 7 bases, J shed 1 base, and the junction held 3 bases outside the gene matches. CDR3 region: CASTRTSGTDTQYF. CDR3 DNA sequence: TGTGCCAGCACCCGGACTAGCGGCACAGATACGCAGTATTTT.

The rearrangement joins TRBV7-2 to TRBJ2-7; 9 positions match TRBD2. Germline V lookup: CDR1 SGHTA, CDR2 FQGNSA. This CDR3 comprises 15 residues. The trim removed 4 bases at V and 4 bases at J, leaving 8 bases unmatched. This CDR3 reads CASSSPRGGIYEQYF. The CDR3 nucleotides are TGTGCCAGCAGCTCCCCGCGGGGGGGAATATACGAGCAGTACTTC.

The chain has TRBV7-7 and TRBJ2-5; 11 bases are a match to TRBD1. Germline CDR1 and CDR2: SSHAT and FNYEAQ (reference sequence). After removal of 5 bases from V and 5 bases from J, the junction contained 7 bases not matched to a gene. This CDR3 is built from 15 residues. The CDR3 DNA reads TGTGCCAGCAGCATTGGACAGGGGGCCCGGGAGACCCAGTACTTC. Translating it yields CASSIGQGARETQYF.

The CDR3 DNA is TGTGCCAGCTCATCGGCGGGGTCGAACACCGGGGAGCTGTTTTTT. Amino acid sequence: CASSSAGSNTGELFF. This rearrangement joins TRBV18 to TRBJ2-2; D possibly corresponds to TRBD2 (6 bases). Germline lookup yields CDR1 KGHSH and CDR2 LQKENI. The CDR3 contains 15 residues. Trimming pared 5 bases from V and 0 bases from J, leaving 10 bases between.

V gene TRBV5-5 combines with J gene TRBJ2-1; D might be TRBD1 (7 bases). This CDR3 comprises 12 residues. Looked up from germline, CDR1 is SGHKS and CDR2 is YYEKEE (reference sequence). Trimming left V 4 bases short and J 10 bases short, with 12 bases between. Here the CDR3 reads CASSAGGNEQFF. CDR3 bases: TGTGCCAGCAGCGCAGGGGGGAACGAGCAGTTCTTC.

This clone occurred once. The V and J genes are TRBV7-9 and TRBJ2-1; 14 nucleotides match TRBD2. The CDR3 contains 17 residues. Trimming cost V 5 bases and J 2 bases; bases outside gene matches: 5. The germline V gene has CDR1 SEHNR and CDR2 FQNEAQ (reference sequence). CDR3 residues: CASSPRTSGGTYNEQFF. The DNA for the CDR3 is TGTGCCAGCAGCCCCAGGACTAGCGGGGGGACCTACAATGAGCAGTTCTTC.